The rows below give T cell receptor beta chains drawn from one sample of a study of blood T cells in healthy people across ages. TCRdb reprocessed the 5' RACE reads with MiXCR, giving one entry per CDR3 protein. The table includes approximately 780,000 distinct CDR3 sequences, around 24% detected once. This sample was shared with a second study, whose subject was T cells of mothers and their children.

Material: blood. These TCRs come from a boy aged 5 to 17 in good health. CDR3s include the opening cysteine and the closing phenylalanine or tryptophan. A D gene is named only where the DNA matches it firmly. Some rows mark clone size as missing; the rest say once, few, many or name a class of expanded clone.

clone_size j_call v_call d_call cdr3_aa cdr3_nt
few TRBJ2-4 TRBV4-1 TRBD2 CASSQDQSGGARLAKNIQYF TGCGCCAGCAGCCAAGATCAGAGCGGGGGGGCTCGACTAGCCAAAAACATTCAGTACTTC
once TRBJ2-1 TRBV6-5 TRBD2 CASSSGGGGWYNEQFF TGTGCCAGCAGTTCCGGAGGCGGGGGGTGGTACAATGAGCAGTTCTTC
few TRBJ1-3 TRBV12-3/TRBV12-4 TRBD1 CASWPGQGNSGNTIYF TGTGCCAGCTGGCCCGGACAGGGGAACTCTGGAAACACCATATATTTT
. TRBJ2-7 TRBV7-9 . CASSLGTNEQYF TGTGCCAGCAGCTTAGGGACGAACGAGCAGTACTTC
few TRBJ1-4 TRBV28 TRBD1 CASRNSGTGANGKLFF TGTGCCAGCAGAAATTCCGGGACAGGGGCTAATGGAAAACTGTTTTTT
. TRBJ2-1 TRBV6-5 . CASSSPLLQQFF TGTGCCAGCAGTTCCCCTCTATTGCAGCAGTTCTTC
. TRBJ1-2 TRBV7-9 TRBD1 CASSLGTGGDYGYTF TGTGCCAGCAGCTTAGGGACAGGGGGCGACTATGGCTACACCTTC
. TRBJ2-7 TRBV30 . CAWSPRGDGEQYF TGTGCCTGGAGTCCAAGGGGGGATGGCGAGCAGTACTTC
. TRBJ1-2 TRBV29-1 . CSVGTDYYGYTF TGCAGCGTCGGGACGGATTACTATGGCTACACCTTC
. TRBJ2-7 TRBV27 . CASTGRDSYEQYF TGTGCCAGCACAGGGCGGGATTCCTACGAGCAGTACTTC
. TRBJ2-2 TRBV6-1 . CASREAAFTGELFF TGTGCCAGCAGGGAGGCAGCTTTTACCGGGGAGCTGTTTTTT
few TRBJ2-2 TRBV7-9 . CAGSLDPELFF TGTGCCGGCAGCTTAGATCCGGAGCTGTTTTTT
once TRBJ2-7 TRBV5-1 TRBD1 CASSLNTKGQSSYEQYF TGCGCCAGCAGCTTAAATACTAAGGGACAGAGCTCCTACGAGCAGTACTTC
. TRBJ2-7 TRBV12-3/TRBV12-4 . CASALRVRGFEQYF TGTGCCAGCGCTTTACGGGTGCGGGGTTTCGAGCAGTACTTC
. TRBJ2-3 TRBV29-1 TRBD1 CSDWTGSTDTQYF TGCAGCGACTGGACAGGGAGCACAGATACGCAGTATTTT
few TRBJ2-7 TRBV7-9 . CASTQSGFSYEQYF TGTGCCAGCACCCAGAGCGGTTTCTCCTACGAGCAGTACTTC
few TRBJ1-1 TRBV5-6 . CASSLSGRRTEAFF TGTGCCAGCAGCTTGTCAGGTCGGCGCACTGAAGCTTTCTTT
. TRBJ2-1 TRBV5-1 . CASSLALIAQNTYNEQFF TGCGCCAGCAGCTTGGCCCTAATCGCCCAAAATACTTACAATGAGCAGTTCTTC
few TRBJ2-7 TRBV6-5 TRBD2 CASSYSKGGVKQYF TGTGCCAGCAGTTACTCAAAGGGAGGGGTGAAGCAGTACTTC
. TRBJ1-2 TRBV28 . CASSLGIPVSYGYTF TGTGCCAGCAGTTTAGGGATCCCTGTGAGCTATGGCTACACCTTC
once TRBJ2-6 TRBV4-1 . CASSQGPGANALTF TGCGCCAGCAGCCAAGGACCAGGGGCCAACGCCCTGACTTTC
. TRBJ2-5 TRBV20-1 TRBD1 CSAAATGSRETQYF TGCAGTGCCGCGGCGACAGGGTCGCGGGAGACCCAGTACTTC
. TRBJ2-7 TRBV28 . CASSPKAYEQYF TGTGCCAGCAGTCCCAAGGCCTACGAGCAGTACTTC
. TRBJ2-7 TRBV28 . CASSLGLRHYEQYF TGTGCCAGCAGCCTTGGACTAAGGCACTACGAGCAGTACTTC
. TRBJ2-5 TRBV7-9 TRBD1 CASSFETGGETQYF TGTGCCAGCAGCTTCGAGACAGGGGGGGAGACCCAGTACTTC
few TRBJ2-7 TRBV3-1 . CASSGTGFPYEQYF TGTGCCAGCAGCGGTACAGGGTTCCCCTACGAGCAGTACTTC
. TRBJ2-7 TRBV10-3 . CAISELAGQGGYEQYF TGTGCCATCAGTGAGTTAGCGGGACAGGGTGGCTACGAGCAGTACTTC
few TRBJ2-5 TRBV7-2 . CASSPLVGGEGETQYF TGTGCCAGCAGCCCCCTGGTGGGCGGTGAAGGAGAGACCCAGTACTTC
. TRBJ1-4 TRBV7-8 . CASSFSAGTEKLFF TGTGCCAGCAGCTTTTCGGCAGGGACTGAAAAACTGTTTTTT
few TRBJ1-3 TRBV7-9 . CASSPNAGGNTIYF TGTGCCAGCAGCCCAAACGCAGGTGGGAACACCATATATTTT
once TRBJ2-1 TRBV6-4 . CASSETGIDEQFF TGTGCCAGCAGCGAGACAGGTATCGATGAGCAGTTCTTC
. TRBJ2-7 TRBV28 . CASGLKTSYEQYF TGTGCCAGCGGTTTAAAAACGTCCTACGAGCAGTACTTC
. TRBJ2-7 TRBV14 TRBD1 CASRPSTGGLTSPYEQYF TGTGCCAGCAGACCCTCTACAGGGGGCCTAACGAGTCCCTACGAGCAGTACTTC
. TRBJ2-5 TRBV6-5 . CASRGVWTPETQYF TGTGCCAGCAGAGGAGTGTGGACGCCGGAGACCCAGTACTTC
. TRBJ2-3 TRBV12-5 . CASGLGHRVESDTQYF TGTGCTAGTGGTTTGGGACACAGGGTTGAGTCAGATACGCAGTATTTT
. TRBJ2-6 TRBV11-3 TRBD1 CASSLMGQGAGANVLTF TGTGCCAGCAGCTTAATGGGACAGGGGGCTGGGGCCAACGTCCTGACTTTC
few TRBJ1-4 TRBV4-1 . CASSRGNEKLFF TGCGCCAGCAGCCGGGGTAATGAAAAACTGTTTTTT
. TRBJ2-5 TRBV27 . CASSPDYRQETQYF TGTGCCAGCAGTCCCGACTATCGACAAGAGACCCAGTACTTC
few TRBJ2-5 TRBV12-3/TRBV12-4 . CASSVQGGQTQYF TGTGCCAGCAGTGTACAGGGTGGGCAGACCCAGTACTTC
few TRBJ2-1 TRBV9 TRBD2 CASSVVAGDHNEQFF TGTGCCAGCAGCGTAGTCGCGGGGGACCACAATGAGCAGTTCTTC
. TRBJ1-4 TRBV24-1 TRBD1 CATFRRDSSKKLFF TGTGCCACCTTCCGCCGGGACAGCAGCAAAAAACTGTTTTTT
. TRBJ1-2 TRBV2 TRBD1 CASTYRDSRRDGYTF TGTGCCAGCACCTACCGGGACAGTAGGAGGGATGGCTACACCTTC
. TRBJ2-5 TRBV20-1 TRBD2 CSARDGGGRGETQYF TGCAGTGCTAGAGATGGCGGGGGTAGAGGGGAGACCCAGTACTTC
few TRBJ2-7 TRBV4-1 . CASSSVAGITYEQYF TGCGCCAGCAGCTCTGTGGCAGGGATTACCTACGAGCAGTACTTC
few TRBJ1-4 TRBV15 . CATSIQDEKLFF TGTGCCACCAGCATACAGGATGAAAAACTGTTTTTT
. TRBJ1-6 TRBV10-3 . CAISEGPVNSPLHF TGTGCCATCAGTGAGGGGCCAGTCAATTCACCCCTCCACTTT
. TRBJ1-4 TRBV6-6 . CASSYGHATNEKLFF TGTGCCAGCAGTTACGGCCATGCAACTAATGAAAAACTGTTTTTT
. TRBJ2-5 TRBV5-1 . CASSLIPGQETQYF TGCGCCAGCAGCTTAATCCCGGGGCAAGAGACCCAGTACTTC
. TRBJ2-3 TRBV11-3 TRBD1 CASSLDREVDTQYF TGTGCCAGCAGCTTGGACAGGGAAGTAGATACGCAGTATTTT
. TRBJ2-7 TRBV7-8 . CASSLQGLYEQYF TGTGCCAGCAGCTTACAGGGTTTATACGAGCAGTACTTC
few TRBJ2-7 TRBV4-1 . CASSQDGSEQYF TGCGCCAGCAGCCAAGATGGTTCCGAGCAGTACTTC